These T cell receptor beta chains were read from a single sample in a study of blood T cell repertoires in COVID-19. Repertoires were generated with immunoSEQ multiplex PCR, while TCRdb's copy carries only in-frame clones and drops some. The sample lists around 400,000 clones; approximately 89% were seen once. The sequenced material came from peripheral blood. These receptors were obtained from a woman in her twenties or thirties with COVID-19, enrolled during active disease. The CDR3 runs from the conserved cysteine through the conserved F or W. The D gene is left open where the match is weak. The size field is filled for only some rows; it gives once, few, many or a size class.

len: 16; j_gene: TRBJ1-2; v_gene: TRBV5-5; d_gene: -; abundance: once; CDR3nt: TGTGCCAGCAGCCGAGCCCTATCCGGGACAAACTATGGCTACACCTTC; CDR3aa: CASSRALSGTNYGYTF
len: 15; j_gene: TRBJ2-3; v_gene: TRBV7-2; d_gene: TRBD1; abundance: -; CDR3nt: TGTGCCAGCAGCAGGACAGGATCTAGCACAGATACGCAGTATTTT; CDR3aa: CASSRTGSSTDTQYF
len: 14; j_gene: TRBJ1-3; v_gene: TRBV9; d_gene: -; abundance: -; CDR3nt: TGTGCCAGCCGGCCCGGGAGCTCTGGAAACACCATATATTTT; CDR3aa: CASRPGSSGNTIYF
len: 15; j_gene: TRBJ2-7; v_gene: TRBV18; d_gene: -; abundance: -; CDR3nt: TGTGCCAGCTCACCGGGTGCGGGCCGGAACGGCGAGCAGTACTTC; CDR3aa: CASSPGAGRNGEQYF
len: 17; j_gene: TRBJ2-2; v_gene: TRBV4-2; d_gene: -; abundance: -; CDR3nt: TGTGCCAGCAGCCACAGTTGGGGGGAGCAGGGCACCGGGGAGCTGTTTTTT; CDR3aa: CASSHSWGEQGTGELFF
len: 15; j_gene: TRBJ2-1; v_gene: TRBV7-9; d_gene: TRBD2; abundance: -; CDR3nt: TGTGCCAGCAGCTATACTAGCGGGCGAGTCAATGAGCAGTTCTTC; CDR3aa: CASSYTSGRVNEQFF
len: 14; j_gene: TRBJ2-3; v_gene: TRBV10-1; d_gene: -; abundance: -; CDR3nt: TGCGCCAGCAGTGAGTCGCTAAGAGCAGATACGCAGTATTTT; CDR3aa: CASSESLRADTQYF
len: 14; j_gene: TRBJ2-2; v_gene: TRBV25-1; d_gene: -; abundance: -; CDR3nt: TGTGCCAGCAGTTCGGACAGGAACACCGGGGAGCTGTTTTTT; CDR3aa: CASSSDRNTGELFF
len: 15; j_gene: TRBJ2-5; v_gene: TRBV4-1; d_gene: -; abundance: -; CDR3nt: TGCGCCAGCAGCCAAGAAGGGTCCGGGGGAGAGACCCAGTACTTC; CDR3aa: CASSQEGSGGETQYF
len: 14; j_gene: TRBJ2-7; v_gene: TRBV28; d_gene: TRBD2; abundance: -; CDR3nt: TGTGCCAGCAGGAAAGGGACTAGCGTGGACGAGCAGTACTTC; CDR3aa: CASRKGTSVDEQYF
len: 16; j_gene: TRBJ2-1; v_gene: TRBV6-1; d_gene: -; abundance: -; CDR3nt: TGTGCCAGCAGTGAACTTCCTATTGGGAGAACGGGTGAGCAGTTCTTC; CDR3aa: CASSELPIGRTGEQFF
len: 16; j_gene: TRBJ2-7; v_gene: TRBV5-1; d_gene: TRBD2; abundance: -; CDR3nt: TGCGCCAGCAGCTTGAGAGAAACTAGCGGGAGCTACGAGCAGTACTTC; CDR3aa: CASSLRETSGSYEQYF
len: 14; j_gene: TRBJ2-7; v_gene: TRBV28; d_gene: TRBD2; abundance: once; CDR3nt: TGTGCCAGCAGTCCGGGACTAGCCCACTACGAGCAGTACTTC; CDR3aa: CASSPGLAHYEQYF
len: 16; j_gene: TRBJ1-5; v_gene: TRBV15; d_gene: -; abundance: few; CDR3nt: TGTGCCACCAGCAGAGATCCCGCGGTTAGCAATCAGCCCCAGCATTTT; CDR3aa: CATSRDPAVSNQPQHF
len: 16; j_gene: TRBJ2-3; v_gene: TRBV2; d_gene: TRBD2; abundance: -; CDR3nt: TGTGCCAGCAGTACCGGTCTGGGAGGGCTCACAGATACGCAGTATTTT; CDR3aa: CASSTGLGGLTDTQYF
len: 16; j_gene: TRBJ2-1; v_gene: TRBV28; d_gene: TRBD2; abundance: few; CDR3nt: TGTGCCAGCAGTGACGCTAGCGGAGTCCTTGGGAATGAGCAGTTCTTC; CDR3aa: CASSDASGVLGNEQFF
len: 15; j_gene: TRBJ2-3; v_gene: TRBV6-5; d_gene: TRBD2; abundance: -; CDR3nt: TGTGCCAGCAGTTACCAGCGGGGGAGCACAGATACGCAGTATTTT; CDR3aa: CASSYQRGSTDTQYF
len: 13; j_gene: TRBJ1-1; v_gene: TRBV7-3; d_gene: TRBD1; abundance: -; CDR3nt: TGTGCCAGCAGCTTACAGGGGGGAACTGAAGCTTTCTTT; CDR3aa: CASSLQGGTEAFF
len: 18; j_gene: TRBJ2-6; v_gene: TRBV5-4; d_gene: -; abundance: -; CDR3nt: TGTGCCAGCAGCTCAGATCTCCGACAGGACTCTGGGGCCAACGTCCTGACTTTC; CDR3aa: CASSSDLRQDSGANVLTF
len: 13; j_gene: TRBJ1-4; v_gene: TRBV24-1; d_gene: -; abundance: -; CDR3nt: TGTGCCACCAGTGACTCAACTAATGAAAAACTGTTTTTT; CDR3aa: CATSDSTNEKLFF
len: 14; j_gene: TRBJ1-4; v_gene: TRBV5-4; d_gene: -; abundance: -; CDR3nt: TGTGCCAGCAGCTCGACCGGAGATATGGAAAAACTGTTTTTT; CDR3aa: CASSSTGDMEKLFF
len: 13; j_gene: TRBJ2-1; v_gene: TRBV2; d_gene: -; abundance: once; CDR3nt: TGTGCCAGCAGTGAAGGGCTAGCCAATGAGCAGTTCTTC; CDR3aa: CASSEGLANEQFF
len: 15; j_gene: TRBJ1-5; v_gene: TRBV19; d_gene: -; abundance: -; CDR3nt: TGTGCCAGTACCCGGTTGGGGGGAGGCAATCAGCCCCAGCATTTT; CDR3aa: CASTRLGGGNQPQHF
len: 13; j_gene: TRBJ2-7; v_gene: TRBV29-1; d_gene: -; abundance: -; CDR3nt: TGCAGCGTTCGGACTAACACACGAAACGAGCAGTACTTC; CDR3aa: CSVRTNTRNEQYF
len: 16; j_gene: TRBJ2-5; v_gene: TRBV24-1; d_gene: -; abundance: many; CDR3nt: TGTGCCACCAGTGATTTGCAATTCGCGGGGAAAGAGACCCAGTACTTC; CDR3aa: CATSDLQFAGKETQYF
len: 14; j_gene: TRBJ2-7; v_gene: TRBV29-1; d_gene: -; abundance: -; CDR3nt: TGCAGCGTTGAAGGGGAAGAGGGAACCTACGAGCAGTACTTC; CDR3aa: CSVEGEEGTYEQYF
len: 15; j_gene: TRBJ2-7; v_gene: TRBV9; d_gene: TRBD1; abundance: once; CDR3nt: TGTGCCAGCAGCGACGGGACAGGGAGGACTGAAGAGCAGTACTTC; CDR3aa: CASSDGTGRTEEQYF
len: 15; j_gene: TRBJ2-1; v_gene: TRBV4-3; d_gene: -; abundance: -; CDR3nt: TGCGCCAGCAGCCAAGACATGAGCTCCTACAATGAGCAGTTCTTC; CDR3aa: CASSQDMSSYNEQFF
len: 12; j_gene: TRBJ1-2; v_gene: TRBV12-3/TRBV12-4; d_gene: TRBD1; abundance: -; CDR3nt: TGTGCCAGCAGTTCGACAGGGTATGGCTACACCTTC; CDR3aa: CASSSTGYGYTF
len: 15; j_gene: TRBJ2-3; v_gene: TRBV2; d_gene: -; abundance: -; CDR3nt: TGTGCCAGCAGTGAAGCGCTGCGAGGAGGTGATACGCAGTATTTT; CDR3aa: CASSEALRGGDTQYF
len: 15; j_gene: TRBJ2-2; v_gene: TRBV4-1; d_gene: TRBD2; abundance: -; CDR3nt: TGCGCCAGCAGCCACCCAGCGGGACGCACCGGGGAGCTGTTTTTT; CDR3aa: CASSHPAGRTGELFF
len: 14; j_gene: TRBJ2-7; v_gene: TRBV27; d_gene: -; abundance: -; CDR3nt: TGTGCCAGCAGTCCCTTACGGAGCCCCTACGAGCAGTACTTC; CDR3aa: CASSPLRSPYEQYF
len: 13; j_gene: TRBJ1-1; v_gene: TRBV19; d_gene: -; abundance: -; CDR3nt: TGTGCCAGTAGTACCACAGTGAACACTGAAGCTTTCTTT; CDR3aa: CASSTTVNTEAFF
len: 15; j_gene: TRBJ2-2; v_gene: TRBV5-8; d_gene: TRBD2; abundance: -; CDR3nt: TGTGCCAGCAGCCAGCCCGGGACTATCGCCGGGGAGCTGTTTTTT; CDR3aa: CASSQPGTIAGELFF
len: 15; j_gene: TRBJ2-1; v_gene: TRBV4-1; d_gene: TRBD2; abundance: -; CDR3nt: TGCGCCAGCAGCCAAGGGAGCGGGAGGGCCGGTGAGCAGTTCTTC; CDR3aa: CASSQGSGRAGEQFF
len: 14; j_gene: TRBJ1-1; v_gene: TRBV5-5; d_gene: -; abundance: -; CDR3nt: TGTGCCAGCAGCCCGGACGGAGGGAACACTGAAGCTTTCTTT; CDR3aa: CASSPDGGNTEAFF
len: 15; j_gene: TRBJ2-7; v_gene: TRBV28; d_gene: -; abundance: -; CDR3nt: TGTGCCAGCAGTCCTTTGGACGGACCGGGGGACGAGCAGTACTTC; CDR3aa: CASSPLDGPGDEQYF
len: 14; j_gene: TRBJ1-2; v_gene: TRBV28; d_gene: TRBD1; abundance: -; CDR3nt: TGTGCCAGCAGTTTACCAGGGGGCGTTACGGGCTACACCTTC; CDR3aa: CASSLPGGVTGYTF